These 8 T cell receptor beta chains came from one sample sequenced in a study of shared clonotypes between healthy human individuals. Generated by immunoSEQ multiplex PCR, the TCRdb table keeps only in-frame clones and is missing some. Among millions of clones listed, around nine tenths were seen once. Sequenced sample: naive CD4+ T cells sorted from blood. Subset noted: CD45RA+ positively selected. These receptors all stem from a man between 18 and 29 years old in good health.

The V call is TRBV6-6, the J call TRBJ1-2; 8 bases are a match to TRBD1. V shed 6 bases, J shed 5 bases, and the junction held 14 bases outside the gene matches. This CDR3 comprises 16 residues. Germline lookup yields CDR1 MNHNY and CDR2 SVGAGI (reference sequence). The CDR3 loop reads CASSPFKGQEAYGYTF. The CDR3 nucleotides are TGTGCCAGCAGCCCTTTTAAGGGACAGGAGGCGTATGGCTACACCTTC.

To note about this clone: Other DNA sequences of this sample code for an identical CDR3. V gene TRBV2 combines with J gene TRBJ1-5, with D unresolved. Germline V gene lookup returns CDR1 SNHLY and CDR2 FYNNEI. V lost 4 bases, J lost 0 bases, and 4 bases lay in between. This CDR3 has 13 residues. The CDR3 is CASSGDSNQPQHF. The CDR3 DNA is TGTGCCAGCAGTGGCGATAGCAATCAGCCCCAGCATTTT. Full variable domain (missing parts from reference TRBV2 and TRBJ1-5): EPEVTQTPSHQVTQMGQEVILRCVPISNHLYFYWYRQILGQKVEFLVSFYNNEISEKSEIFDDQFSVERPDGSNFTLKIRSTKLEDSAMYFCASSGDSNQPQHFGDGTRLSIL.

V gene TRBV19 combines with J gene TRBJ1-2; the D is unclear. CDR1 is LNHDA and CDR2 is SQIVND in the germline V gene (reference sequence). The CDR3 spans 16 residues. The V end was cut by 4 bases, the J end by 2 bases, with 17 bases between. The CDR3 DNA follows: TGTGCCAGTAGTACCTCACCATATACAGTGAACTATGGCTACACCTTC. Its protein product is CASSTSPYTVNYGYTF.

V is TRBV27 and J is TRBJ2-5; 9 bases fit TRBD1. Germline values: CDR1 MNHEY, CDR2 SMNVEV (reference sequence). The CDR3 has 19 amino acids. The V gene end was trimmed by 6 bases and the J gene end by 3 bases; junction bases not matched to a gene: 20. The chain's CDR3 is CASSLLGTGTEDNEETQYF. The CDR3 region has the DNA TGTGCCAGCAGCCTCCTAGGGACAGGGACCGAAGACAACGAAGAGACCCAGTACTTC.

This chain uses TRBV6-5 with TRBJ2-5; 14 bases map to TRBD2. The closer fit of TRBJ2-7 to the DNA end suggests the J call may be wrong. Germline values: CDR1 MNHEY, CDR2 SVGAGI. CDR3 size: 15 residues. Here the CDR3 reads CASSLGLAGAYEQYF. The CDR3 nucleotides read TGTGCCAGCAGTTTGGGACTAGCGGGGGCCTACGAGCAGTACTTC.

V usage is TRBV6-5 and J usage is TRBJ2-1, with unresolved D. The germline CDR1 and CDR2 sequences are MNHEY and SVGAGI. The CDR3 totals 11 residues. The germline V and J ends were trimmed by 6 bases and 4 bases, with 4 bases remaining between them. The CDR3: CASRIYNEQFF. The CDR3 DNA follows: TGTGCCAGCAGGATATACAATGAGCAGTTCTTC.

The V gene is TRBV4-1, the J gene TRBJ2-5; D tentatively fits TRBD1 or TRBD2 (6 bases each). The CDR3 totals 16 residues. Trimming shortened V by 4 bases and J by 2 bases, and 17 bases separated the two germline ends. Per germline, CDR1 MGHRA and CDR2 YSYEKL. In DNA, the CDR3 is TGCGCCAGCAGCCGTCGCCCCCCGGGGGCGCAAGAGACCCAGTACTTC. This encodes CASSRRPPGAQETQYF.

This sequence joins TRBV29-1 and TRBJ1-2; TRBD1 matches 8 bases. CDR1 and CDR2 from the germline V gene are SQVTM and ANQGSEA. The CDR3 is made up of 14 amino acids. Trimming at V came to 6 bases and at J to 1 base, leaving 7 bases not matched to a gene. The chain's CDR3 is CSVDTTGVNYGYTF. The CDR3 coding sequence is TGCAGCGTAGATACGACAGGGGTTAACTATGGCTACACCTTC. The full variable domain, in which reference TRBV29-1 and TRBJ1-2 provide the parts outside the CDR3, is SAVISQKPSRDICQRGTSLTIQCQVDSQVTMMFWYRQQPGQSLTLIATANQGSEATYESGFVIDKFPISRPNLTFSTLTVSNMSPEDSSIYLCSVDTTGVNYGYTFGSGTRLTVV.